The T cell receptor (beta chain) described here comes from a study of T cell responses to AZD1222 COVID-19 vaccine. The CDR3 is 17 amino acids. V dropped 0 bases and J dropped 1 base, with 12 bases sitting between them. Germline V gives CDR1 LGHNA, CDR2 YSLEER. The repertoire was sequenced with immunoSEQ multiplex PCR; TCRdb's copy has only in-frame clones and lacks some. Of 150,000 or so clones detected, roughly 88% appear once; the ten largest clones hold 3% to 3.5%. In regard to this clone: Its antigen is undetermined.

Findings and caveats of the study: Nearly half of the spike-specific TCRs reportedly recognize variant regions that carry no mutations. Among the donors, most were white British and more were female, and clonal diversity was possibly underestimated. Spike-specific TCR repertoires showed rising breadth and depth after two AZD1222 doses. Baseline serology detected seropositivity in only six AZD1222 recipients.

The starting material was peripheral blood, obtained on day 0 of MenACWY control vaccination. The rearrangement links TRBV4-3 to TRBJ2-2; D is tentatively TRBD1 or TRBD2 (6 bases each). The receptor was isolated from an adult in good health. The CDR3 bases are TGCGCCAGCAGCCAAGATGGGGGCGGGGAGAACACCGGGGAGCTGTTTTTT. Translation gives CASSQDGGGENTGELFF.